This T cell receptor beta chain was sequenced for a study of cytomegalovirus exposure and HLA in healthy donors. Study results and caveats: TCR beta chains associated with HLA were, in a later analysis, more clonally expanded than equally common others.

On this clone: Antigen: not known.

Researchers ran the PCR with 60 Vbeta and 13 Jbeta primers. Only in-frame clones appear in the TCRdb table, and some are missing; sequencing was by immunoSEQ multiplex PCR. The sample holds 130,000 or so clones, approximately 75% seen once. The J segment lost 6 bases and the V segment lost 3 bases, leaving 3 bases of the junction unmatched. The CDR3 sequence is 14 residues long. Germline-derived CDR1 and CDR2 are MNHNS and SASEGT. The sample consisted of PBMCs. The source is a male donor in good health and CMV-seronegative. The genes are TRBV6-1 and TRBJ2-7; TRBD1 agrees at 12 bases. CDR3 nucleotides: TGTGCCAGCAGTGATCCGGGACAGGGGGCCGAGCAGTACTTC. Its translation is CASSDPGQGAEQYF.